Detailed here is one T cell receptor (beta chain). Authors' processing steps: The authors estimated nucleated cell counts from reference gene primer amplification. The table came from immunoSEQ multiplex PCR; TCRdb's copy has only in-frame clones and leaves some out. V, J and clone size reflect that table, while D and trimming were determined from the DNA. The sample includes approximately 100,000 clones, around 85% of them seen just once. The data were taken from a study of blood T cell repertoires in COVID-19. In the study overall: Specimens from acute and convalescent COVID-19 originated in the United States, Italy and Spain. PBMCs, B-cell-depleted T cells, or T cells were the source of the cDNA or gDNA that made up the material.

This CDR3 region has 14 residues. The germline CDR1 and CDR2 sequences are LGHDT and YNNKEL (reference sequence). V shed 0 bases and J shed 6 bases, with 8 bases lying between them. Specimen: peripheral blood. The receptor was derived from a man between 65 and 79 years old with active or convalescent COVID-19. V usage is TRBV3-1 (or the pseudogene TRBV3-2) and J usage is TRBJ1-4; D possibly corresponds to TRBD1 (5 bases). The CDR3 coding sequence is TGTGCCAGCAGCCAAGATTGGGGCTATGAAAAACTGTTTTTT. It translates to CASSQDWGYEKLFF.